This T cell receptor (beta chain) emerged from a study of T cells in Graves' hyperthyroidism and ophthalmopathy. Graves' hyperthyroidism without ophthalmopathy progression within 18 months was termed stable. Source material for PBMCs was about 10 ml fresh peripheral blood. Amplification of TCR beta CDR3 regions used RNA as the template. Initially, a first-round RT-PCR of the TCR CDR3 employed the HTBI primer set. TCRdb reprocessed the multiplex PCR reads with MiXCR, giving one entry per CDR3 protein. The sample holds some 180,000 distinct CDR3 sequences; around 15% are singletons and the top ten take around 29%. This clonotype was seen a few times. V lost 8 bases to trimming and J lost 5 bases; unmatched junction nucleotides: 12. The CDR3 covers 15 residues. Germline V gene data show CDR1 as ENHRY and CDR2 as SYGVKD.

The chain recombines TRBV10-3 with TRBJ2-1; 7 positions agree with TRBD1. Sequenced input: blood. This TCR came from a woman between 45 and 60 years old with Graves' hyperthyroidism. CDR3 protein: CAIGVRTGINNEQFF. CDR3 in DNA: TGTGCCATCGGGGTGCGGACAGGCATCAACAATGAGCAGTTCTTC.